This passage covers 20 T cell receptor beta chains from one sample sequenced in a study of beta chain features in type 1 diabetes (dated 2018 in TCRdb). The method was the immunoSEQ multiplex PCR assay. The entire amount of isolated RNA was reverse transcribed using the High Capacity cDNA Reverse Transcription Kit, so the sequenced TCRB transcripts were expressed ones. Drawn from immuneACCESS, this table holds only the in-frame rearrangements with V and J called that TCRdb kept. Clones are partly lost; checked studies trace under half to an unresolved V gene and leave the rest unexplained. Present in this sample are more than 300,000 clones, about 15% of which were seen just once. Together, the top ten hold approximately 0.02% of the sample. The sequenced material came from naive CD4+ T cells from blood. What the cell subset or site label conveys for this sample: true naive CD4+ T cells. These receptors all come from a woman between 18 and 29 years old in good health.

This chain links TRBV28 with TRBJ1-1, with D perhaps matching TRBD1 (5 bases). The germline gives CDR1 MDHEN, CDR2 SYDVKM. The V gene lost 4 bases and the J gene lost 1 base, with 13 bases spanning the gap. The CDR3 spans 15 residues. Here the CDR3 reads CASSSPGQQNTEAFF. CDR3 sequence (DNA): TGTGCCAGCAGTTCCCCAGGGCAGCAGAACACTGAAGCTTTCTTT. The whole variable domain, filled in from reference TRBV28 and TRBJ1-1, reads DVKVTQSSRYLVKRTGEKVFLECVQDMDHENMFWYRQDPGLGLRLIYFSYDVKMKEKGDIPEGYSVSREKKERFSLILESASTNQTSMYLCASSSPGQQNTEAFFGQGTRLTVV.

The table lists this clone with a few counts. The chain uses TRBV7-2 and TRBJ1-1; maybe TRBD1 (6 bases). Germline values: CDR1 SGHTA, CDR2 FQGNSA. Deletions cut 6 bases from V and 0 bases from J, with 11 bases between. The CDR3 spans 14 residues. Written as DNA, the CDR3 is TGTGCCAGCAGGGTAACAGGGTTGAACACTGAAGCTTTCTTT. It specifies CASRVTGLNTEAFF. Looking up the rest from reference TRBV7-2 and TRBJ1-1 gives the full variable domain: GAGVSQSPSNKVTEKGKDVELRCDPISGHTALYWYRQSLGQGLEFLIYFQGNSAPDKSGLPSDRFSAERTGGSVSTLTIQRTQQEDSAVYLCASRVTGLNTEAFFGQGTRLTVV.

The sample holds a few counts of this clone. The rearrangement joins TRBV2 to TRBJ1-5, with 10 bases aligning to TRBD1. In germline, CDR1 is SNHLY, CDR2 FYNNEI. V gave up 5 bases and J gave up 2 bases; unmatched junction bases: 3. The CDR3 has 15 residues. The CDR3 nucleotides read TGTGCCAGCAGTCGGGACAGGGGCGGCAATCAGCCCCAGCATTTT. As protein: CASSRDRGGNQPQHF. Full variable domain (missing parts from reference TRBV2 and TRBJ1-5): EPEVTQTPSHQVTQMGQEVILRCVPISNHLYFYWYRQILGQKVEFLVSFYNNEISEKSEIFDDQFSVERPDGSNFTLKIRSTKLEDSAMYFCASSRDRGGNQPQHFGDGTRLSIL.

V usage is TRBV9 and J usage is TRBJ2-5; D gene unclear. V gave up 3 bases and J gave up 5 bases, with 11 bases separating them. This CDR3 is built from 13 residues. Germline V gives CDR1 SGDLS, CDR2 YYNGEE. This chain's CDR3 is CASSGYLRETQYF. CDR3 nucleotides: TGTGCCAGCAGCGGCTACCTCCGGGAGACCCAGTACTTC.

This clone appeared a few times. This chain uses TRBV18 with TRBJ2-1; D gene ambiguous. Germline V gives CDR1 KGHSH, CDR2 LQKENI. The CDR3 length is 12 residues. With 8 bases removed from V and 7 bases from J, the gap between germline ends came to 12 bases. The CDR3 here is CASRAATNEQFF. The DNA of the CDR3 is TGTGCCAGCCGAGCCGCAACGAATGAGCAGTTCTTC.

V is TRBV13 and J is TRBJ2-7; D possibly corresponds to TRBD1 (5 bases). This CDR3 has 13 residues. The germline gives CDR1 PRHDT, CDR2 FYEKMQ (reference sequence). V was cut by 5 bases and J by 0 bases, with 8 bases left in between. In nucleotides, the CDR3 is TGTGCCAGCAGCAACGACAGCTCCTACGAGCAGTACTTC. This translates into CASSNDSSYEQYF.

This clone was observed a handful of times. The chain links TRBV28 to TRBJ2-1; no definite D call. From germline, CDR1 is MDHEN and CDR2 SYDVKM. The CDR3 loop spans 13 amino acids. V lost 5 bases, J lost 4 bases, and 9 bases lay in between. In DNA, the CDR3 is TGTGCCAGCAGTGCGCCCGGGTACAATGAGCAGTTCTTC. Translation: CASSAPGYNEQFF. Combining the CDR3 with reference TRBV28 and TRBJ2-1 gives the whole variable domain DVKVTQSSRYLVKRTGEKVFLECVQDMDHENMFWYRQDPGLGLRLIYFSYDVKMKEKGDIPEGYSVSREKKERFSLILESASTNQTSMYLCASSAPGYNEQFFGPGTRLTVL.

The rearrangement joins TRBV29-1 to TRBJ1-2; 7 bases fit TRBD1. With 5 bases clipped from V and 8 bases from J, the junction kept 14 bases outside the gene matches. CDR3 size: 14 residues. The V gene's germline CDR1 is SQVTM and CDR2 ANQGSEA. The CDR3 DNA reads as TGCAGCGTTATCCCCTCCGGTGGAGGGGGCGGCTACACCTTC. It is translated as CSVIPSGGGGGYTF.

V and J are TRBV5-1 and TRBJ2-3; D is undetermined. In germline, CDR1 is SGHRS, CDR2 YFSETQ. This CDR3 region has 14 residues. Trimming pared 2 bases from V and 2 bases from J, leaving 9 bases between. CDR3 residues: CASSLSPLTDTQYF. Written as DNA, the CDR3 is TGCGCCAGCAGCTTATCTCCCCTCACAGATACGCAGTATTTT.

In DNA form, the CDR3 reads TGCGCCAGCACCCCTAATACAGGGCAAGAGACCCAGTACTTC. Residues: CASTPNTGQETQYF. The V call is TRBV5-1, the J call TRBJ2-5, with TRBD1 as a possible D gene (6 bases). CDR1 SGHRS and CDR2 YFSETQ come from the germline V gene. The CDR3 spans 14 residues. V was cut by 6 bases and J by 2 bases, with 14 bases left in between. Variable domain in full (rest from reference TRBV5-1 and TRBJ2-5): KAGVTQTPRYLIKTRGQQVTLSCSPISGHRSVSWYQQTPGQGLQFLFEYFSETQRNKGNFPGRFSGRQFSNSRSEMNVSTLELGDSALYLCASTPNTGQETQYFGPGTRLLVL.

The V call is TRBV5-1, the J call TRBJ2-7; D is undetermined. This CDR3 has 12 residues. Germline loops: CDR1 SGHRS, CDR2 YFSETQ. Trimming took off 4 bases at V and 0 bases at J, with 5 bases between the two ends. The CDR3 region has the DNA TGCGCCAGCAGCACCAGCTCCTACGAGCAGTACTTC. Protein product: CASSTSSYEQYF.

J is TRBJ2-7 and V is TRBV18; TRBD1 is a possible D gene (5 bases). CDR3 length equals 12 residues. V was cut by 4 bases and J by 3 bases, with 7 bases left in between. In germline, CDR1 is KGHSH, CDR2 LQKENI. The CDR3 bases are TGTGCCAGCTCACTAGACAGCTACGAGCAGTACTTC. It translates to CASSLDSYEQYF.

CDR3 sequence: CASSPLGAANYGYTF. DNA of the CDR3: TGCGCCAGCAGCCCCCTGGGGGCTGCTAACTATGGCTACACCTTC. The rearrangement uses TRBV4-3 and TRBJ1-2; D may be TRBD1 (6 bases). Between the trimmed V and J ends, which lost 4 bases and 0 bases, there was a span of 12 bases. Germline V lookup: CDR1 LGHNA, CDR2 YSLEER. This CDR3 spans 15 amino acids.

CDR3 amino acids: CSWGNRGYGYTF. Here the CDR3 DNA reads TGCAGCTGGGGAAACAGGGGCTATGGCTACACCTTC. The gene calls are TRBV29-1 and TRBJ1-2; 7 bases agree with TRBD1. This CDR3 has 12 amino acids. Germline-derived CDR1 and CDR2 are SQVTM and ANQGSEA. The ends lost 8 bases at V and 4 bases at J; junction bases unmatched: 7.

V and J are TRBV18 and TRBJ2-1, with D maybe TRBD1 (7 bases). V shed 3 bases and J shed 7 bases, with 16 bases lying between them. This CDR3 has 15 amino acids. Germline V gene lookup returns CDR1 KGHSH and CDR2 LQKENI. The CDR3 bases are TGTGCCAGCTCACCGGTCCAGGGGGAGGTGAATGAGCAGTTCTTC. Its protein is CASSPVQGEVNEQFF. The full variable domain, rest sourced from reference TRBV18 and TRBJ2-1, is NAGVMQNPRHLVRRRGQEARLRCSPMKGHSHVYWYRQLPEEGLKFMVYLQKENIIDESGMPKERFSAEFPKEGPSILRIQQVVRGDSAAYFCASSPVQGEVNEQFFGPGTRLTVL.

The J gene is TRBJ2-3, the V gene TRBV19, with 10 bases lining up with TRBD2. Germline CDR1 LNHDA, CDR2 SQIVND (reference sequence). The CDR3 spans 15 residues. The V segment lost 5 bases and the J segment 9 bases; nucleotides outside the gene matches: 11. This CDR3 is CASSSSGRGMETQYF. CDR3 coding DNA: TGTGCCAGTAGTTCCAGCGGGAGGGGCATGGAGACGCAGTATTTT.

This clone has ten or more counts. The rearrangement joins TRBV23-1 to TRBJ2-7, with 8 bases aligning to TRBD2. TRBV23-1 is designated an ORF whose function remains uncertain. The CDR3 is made up of 14 amino acids. After removal of 5 bases from V and 2 bases from J, the junction contained 5 bases not matched to a gene. CDR3: CASSVSGVTYEQYF. The CDR3 DNA reads as TGCGCCAGCAGTGTTAGCGGGGTTACCTACGAGCAGTACTTC.

The chain is built from TRBV7-2 and TRBJ2-2, with TRBD1 as a possible D gene (6 bases). Germline CDR1 and CDR2: SGHTA and FQGNSA. CDR3 length equals 14 residues. The V end lost 8 bases, the J end lost 1 base, and 11 bases lay between the germline ends. The CDR3 sequence is CASVDRRNTGELFF. In nucleotides, the CDR3 is TGTGCCAGCGTCGACAGGAGGAACACCGGGGAGCTGTTTTTT.

A few counts support this clone. The V and J genes are TRBV4-3 and TRBJ2-1; D unresolved. V gave up 0 bases and J gave up 6 bases, with 9 bases separating them. Germline CDR1 LGHNA, CDR2 YSLEER. The CDR3 is made up of 14 amino acids. CDR3 protein: CASSQDLRPNEQFF. The CDR3 coding sequence is TGCGCCAGCAGCCAAGATTTGAGGCCCAATGAGCAGTTCTTC.

In the case of this clone: The same CDR3 can be traced to other DNA sequences in this sample. J is TRBJ1-1 and V is TRBV29-1; no definite D call. The CDR3 runs to 12 residues. Germline CDR1 SQVTM, CDR2 ANQGSEA. The V end was cut by 3 bases, the J end by 1 base, with 6 bases between. CDR3 residues: CSVDRGNTEAFF. The CDR3 nucleotides are TGCAGCGTTGACCGGGGGAACACTGAAGCTTTCTTT.